These 6 T cell receptor beta chains came from one sample sequenced in a study of T cells in Graves' hyperthyroidism and ophthalmopathy. Amplification yielded TCR beta CDR3 regions, with RNA transcripts as the source. TCR CDR3 regions were first amplified by RT-PCR with HTBI primers. A single record per CDR3 protein comes from TCRdb applying MiXCR to the multiplex PCR reads. The sample lists under 600,000 distinct CDR3 sequences, roughly a sixth occurring once. Sequencing used blood. These receptors originate from a middle-aged woman with Graves' ophthalmopathy.

The V gene is TRBV3-1, the J gene TRBJ2-5, with D possibly being TRBD2 (5 bases). V was clipped by 4 bases and J by 7 bases, with 19 bases between them. The length of the CDR3 is 15 residues. The V gene's germline CDR1 is LGHDT and CDR2 YNNKEL (reference sequence). The CDR3 sequence is CASSPDAAPRGTQYF. DNA for the CDR3: TGTGCCAGCAGCCCTGACGCCGCCCCCCGGGGGACCCAGTACTTC.

This clonotype has at least ten counts. This rearrangement joins TRBV6-1 to TRBJ2-3, with D possibly matching TRBD2 (5 bases). Trimming took off 7 bases at V and 2 bases at J, with 16 bases between the two ends. Germline CDR1 is MNHNS and CDR2 is SASEGT. The CDR3 is made up of 15 amino acids. The CDR3 region has the DNA TGTGCCAGCAAGGAGGCTTTTGCTACCACAGATACGCAGTATTTT. It codes for CASKEAFATTDTQYF.

This clonotype appeared many times. The V and J genes are TRBV5-1 and TRBJ2-7, with TRBD2 identical over 10 bases. CDR1 and CDR2 from the germline V gene are SGHRS and YFSETQ. The CDR3 loop spans 15 amino acids. Trimming removed 1 base from V and 2 bases from J; junction bases left unmatched: 3. In nucleotides, the CDR3 is TGCGCCAGCAGCTTGACTAGCGGGACACCCTACGAGCAGTACTTC. Translated, it gives CASSLTSGTPYEQYF.

Ten or more counts support this clonotype. The chain carries TRBV6-1 and TRBJ2-7; 7 bases agree with TRBD2. The junction had 10 bases not matched to a gene; V was cut back by 5 bases and J by 3 bases. The CDR3 loop spans 15 amino acids. CDR1 and CDR2 (germline): MNHNS, SASEGT. CDR3 residues: CASSYGLGGDYEQYF. The CDR3 nucleotides read TGTGCCAGCAGTTATGGGCTGGGAGGGGACTACGAGCAGTACTTC.

This clonotype has at least ten counts. The J gene is TRBJ1-2, the V gene TRBV20-1; D is ambiguous. CDR3 length: 15 residues. Germline lookup yields CDR1 DFQATT and CDR2 SNEGSKA (reference sequence). Trimming pared 3 bases from V and 0 bases from J, leaving 14 bases between. Written as DNA, the CDR3 is TGCAGTGCTAGGGAACCTCCAGGCGCTAACTATGGCTACACCTTC. Translation gives CSAREPPGANYGYTF.

This clonotype has only a few counts. The gene calls are TRBV4-1 and TRBJ1-2; 7 nucleotides line up with TRBD1. Germline CDR1 is MGHRA and CDR2 is YSYEKL. With V trimmed by 1 base and J by 3 bases, 2 bases remained unmatched. The CDR3 totals 14 residues. Here the CDR3 DNA reads TGCGCCAGCAGCCAAGGGGGGACAGACTATGGCTACACCTTC. Translating it yields CASSQGGTDYGYTF.